This TCR beta chain was documented in a study of tumor-infiltrating lymphocytes in primary liver carcinoma. Study summary: All patients had surgically resected primary liver carcinoma. Findings of the study overall: Since sampling was bulk and unsorted, CD4+ and CD8+ repertoires were not compared.

There are many counts of this clonotype. Its target is unknown. Trimming took 1 base from V and 5 from J, leaving 14 bases between them. This CDR3 is 15 amino acids long. A constant-region primer served to make TCR beta cDNA from roughly 480 ng total RNA. Amplification in three nested multiplex PCR rounds with slightly modified ARM-PCR gave rise to TCR beta libraries. Each of the first two PCR rounds ran around 10 cycles with TRBV1-TRBV30 forward and C-beta reverse primers. TCRdb reanalysed the multiplex PCR reads using MiXCR and keeps one entry per CDR3 protein. The profile covers 300,000 to 350,000 distinct CDR3 sequences, with roughly two thirds appearing a single time and about 6.5% taken by the ten largest. RNA isolated from unsorted whole blood supplied the blood RNA, with germline DNA also extracted.

The J gene is TRBJ1-1, the V gene TRBV12-3 or TRBV12-4; no clear D. The sequence was collected from a man aged 35 to 55 with primary liver carcinoma and hepatitis B virus infection. Source material: peripheral blood. The CDR3 sequence: CASSLGLASRTEAFF. The CDR3 nucleotides read TGTGCCAGCAGTTTAGGTTTGGCCAGCCGGACTGAAGCTTTCTTT.